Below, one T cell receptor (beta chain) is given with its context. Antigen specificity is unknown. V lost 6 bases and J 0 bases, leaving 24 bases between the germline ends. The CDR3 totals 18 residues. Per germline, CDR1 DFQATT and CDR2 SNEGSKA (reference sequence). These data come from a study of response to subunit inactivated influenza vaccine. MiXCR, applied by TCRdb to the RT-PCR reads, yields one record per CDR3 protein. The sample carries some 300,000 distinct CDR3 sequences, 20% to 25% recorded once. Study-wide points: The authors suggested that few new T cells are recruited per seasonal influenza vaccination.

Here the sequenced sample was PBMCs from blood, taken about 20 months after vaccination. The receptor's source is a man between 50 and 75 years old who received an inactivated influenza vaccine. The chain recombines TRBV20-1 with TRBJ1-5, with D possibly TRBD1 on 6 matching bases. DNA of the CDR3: TGCAGTGCCAAAAGGGCGGACAGCCCACCTTATAGCAATCAGCCCCAGCATTTT. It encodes CSAKRADSPPYSNQPQHF.